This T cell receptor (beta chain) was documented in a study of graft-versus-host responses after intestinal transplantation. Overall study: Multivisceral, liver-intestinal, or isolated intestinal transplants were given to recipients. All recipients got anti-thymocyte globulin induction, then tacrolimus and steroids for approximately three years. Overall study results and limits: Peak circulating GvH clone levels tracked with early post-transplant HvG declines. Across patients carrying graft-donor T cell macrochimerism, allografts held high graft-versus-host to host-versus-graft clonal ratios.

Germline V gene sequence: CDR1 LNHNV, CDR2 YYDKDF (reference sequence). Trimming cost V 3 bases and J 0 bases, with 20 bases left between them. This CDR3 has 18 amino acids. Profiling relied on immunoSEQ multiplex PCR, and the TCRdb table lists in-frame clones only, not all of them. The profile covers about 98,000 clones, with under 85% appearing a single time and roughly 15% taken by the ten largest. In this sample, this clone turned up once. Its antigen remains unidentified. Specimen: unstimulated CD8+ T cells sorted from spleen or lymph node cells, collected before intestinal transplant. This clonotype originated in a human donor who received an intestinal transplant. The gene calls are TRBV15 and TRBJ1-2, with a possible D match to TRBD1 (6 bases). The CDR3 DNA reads TGTGCCACCAGCAGTACCACTATCCGGGACAAAGCTAACTATGGCTACACCTTC. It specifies CATSSTTIRDKANYGYTF.